This TCR beta chain stems from a study of cytomegalovirus exposure and HLA in healthy donors. Broader study findings: Most of the TCR beta V segments (in an earlier analysis) were productive either about 87% or about 30% of the time.

A word on this clone: Its cognate antigen is unknown.

Both 60 Vbeta primers and 13 Jbeta primers went into the PCR. Method: immunoSEQ multiplex PCR; TCRdb's copy keeps in-frame clones and lacks some. The data contain about 110,000 clones, roughly 80% of them singletons. The CDR3 spans 14 residues. Germline CDR1 SEHNR, CDR2 FQNEAQ (reference sequence). Sample: PBMCs. This receptor was taken from a woman aged 40-49 years in good health and CMV-seronegative. The chain uses TRBV7-9 and TRBJ2-5; 9 nucleotides line up with TRBD1. With the DNA end fitting TRBJ2-7 better, the J assignment may be wrong. CDR3 in DNA: TGTGCCAGCAGCGTCCGGGACAGGGTCGGCGAGCAGTACTTC. Its translation is CASSVRDRVGEQYF.